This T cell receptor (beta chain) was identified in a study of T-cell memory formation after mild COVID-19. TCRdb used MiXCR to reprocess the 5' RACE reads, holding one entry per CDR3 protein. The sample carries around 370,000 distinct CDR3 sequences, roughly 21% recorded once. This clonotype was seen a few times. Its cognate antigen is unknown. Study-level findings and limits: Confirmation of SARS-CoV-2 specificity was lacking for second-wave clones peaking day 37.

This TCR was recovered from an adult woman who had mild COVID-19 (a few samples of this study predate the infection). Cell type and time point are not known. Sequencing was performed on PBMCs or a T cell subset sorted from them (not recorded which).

The CDR3 here is CASKIGTSLFYEQYF. CDR3 nucleotide sequence: TGTGCCAGCAAAATAGGGACTAGCCTCTTTTACGAGCAGTACTTC. V gene TRBV12-3 or TRBV12-4 combines with J gene TRBJ2-7; 9 bases align to TRBD2. The CDR3 is 15 amino acids. V trimming: 7 bases; J trimming: 4 bases; junction bases outside the gene matches: 11.